The T cell receptor beta chain under discussion was sequenced for a study of identical twins. Study-level findings and limits: The degree of excess twin sharing was weaker in beta out-of-frame sequences. Zero-insertion analyses were open to partial confounding by invariant MAIT and iNKT cells.

Remarks on this clonotype: Its target is unknown.

All donors comprised healthy Caucasians. cDNA carried unique molecular identifiers, and a universal primer site was added by template switching. TCRdb fed the 5' RACE reads into MiXCR, producing one record per CDR3 protein. The data show some 200,000 distinct CDR3 sequences, 7.5% seen once. Germline loops: CDR1 SNHLY, CDR2 FYNNEI. Trimming shortened V by 7 bases and J by 5 bases, and 12 bases separated the two germline ends. The CDR3 extends over 12 amino acids. A further study also used this sample, focusing on yellow fever vaccine responses in identical twins.

The chain recombines TRBV2 with TRBJ2-7, with D possibly TRBD1 on 5 matching bases. Source material: memory (CD45RO+) T cells sorted from blood. The TCR sequence derives from a woman between 18 and 29 years old in good health. The CDR3 DNA reads as TGTGCCAGCACCTTAGACAGTAACGAGCAGTACTTC. This codes for CASTLDSNEQYF.